The next 16 T cell receptor beta chains were all read from a single sample in a study of OX40 agonist ivuxolimab in advanced cancers. This table comes from immunoSEQ multiplex PCR, and its TCRdb copy is limited to in-frame clones, with some not included. The sample has some 81,000 clones, around 82% seen once. The sample here was CD4+ or CD8+ T cells sorted from blood, taken in a trial of the OX40 agonist ivuxolimab. Every receptor here comes from an adult with an advanced solid tumor such as melanoma, head and neck, liver or kidney cancer.

The genes are TRBV6-1 and TRBJ2-3; no reliable D call. The germline gives CDR1 MNHNS, CDR2 SASEGT. This CDR3 region has 15 residues. V lost 3 bases and J 3 bases, leaving 13 bases between the germline ends. CDR3 in DNA: TGTGCCAGCAGTGAGTGGCAGTTGGGGACAGATACGCAGTATTTT. Translated, it gives CASSEWQLGTDTQYF.

CDR3 bases: TGCGCCAGCAGCTCAGAGCTAGCGCGGTTCTCCTACGAGCAGTACTTC. Encoded protein: CASSSELARFSYEQYF. This rearrangement joins TRBV5-1 to TRBJ2-7; maybe TRBD2 (6 bases). Between the trimmed V and J ends, which lost 3 bases and 0 bases, there was a span of 16 bases. Per the germline V gene, CDR1 is SGHRS and CDR2 is YFSETQ. The CDR3 contains 16 residues. The full variable domain, its missing parts supplied by reference TRBV5-1 and TRBJ2-7, is KAGVTQTPRYLIKTRGQQVTLSCSPISGHRSVSWYQQTPGQGLQFLFEYFSETQRNKGNFPGRFSGRQFSNSRSEMNVSTLELGDSALYLCASSSELARFSYEQYFGPGTRLTVT.

Notes on this clone: This specimen includes other DNA sequences encoding the same CDR3. The chain uses TRBV11-2 and TRBJ2-4; no reliable D call. This CDR3 is 14 amino acids long. CDR1 is SGHAT and CDR2 is FQNNGV in the germline V gene. Trimming stripped 4 bases from V and 0 bases from J, with 7 bases between. The DNA of the CDR3 is TGTGCCAGCAGCTCACGCCTAGCCAAAAACATTCAGTACTTC. Encoded protein: CASSSRLAKNIQYF. The full variable domain, in which reference TRBV11-2 and TRBJ2-4 provide the parts outside the CDR3, is EAGVAQSPRYKIIEKRQSVAFWCNPISGHATLYWYQQILGQGPKLLIQFQNNGVVDDSQLPKDRFSAERLKGVDSTLKIQPAKLEDSAVYLCASSSRLAKNIQYFGAGTRLSVL.

V gene TRBV4-2 combines with J gene TRBJ2-1; D ambiguous. Per germline, CDR1 LGHNA and CDR2 YNFKEQ. The CDR3 runs 17 residues. V lost 0 bases and J lost 3, with 15 bases in between. The CDR3 protein is CASSQDLTASFYNEQFF. The CDR3 DNA follows: TGTGCCAGCAGCCAAGATCTAACCGCCTCATTCTACAATGAGCAGTTCTTC.

The J gene is TRBJ2-2, the V gene TRBV5-1; perhaps TRBD2 as D (5 bases). The CDR3 is made up of 16 amino acids. V shed 3 bases and J shed 2 bases, with 14 bases lying between them. Germline V lookup: CDR1 SGHRS, CDR2 YFSETQ. CDR3 sequence reads: CASSSSGNPNTGELFF. The CDR3 nucleotides are TGCGCCAGCAGCTCCAGCGGTAACCCTAACACCGGGGAGCTGTTTTTT.

The chain combines TRBV6-5 with TRBJ1-4; TRBD1 agrees at 7 bases. Germline CDR1 reads MNHEY; CDR2 reads SVGAGI. The CDR3 is 15 amino acids. J gave up 0 bases and V 8 bases, and 6 bases lay outside the gene matches. The CDR3 DNA follows: TGTGCCAGCGCGCAGGGGGGCGCAACTAATGAAAAACTGTTTTTT. Its translation: CASAQGGATNEKLFF.

This clone was recorded at least ten times. The chain couples TRBV6-6 to TRBJ1-1; D is unresolved. Trimming took 5 bases from V and 3 from J, leaving 10 bases between them. The CDR3 is 13 residues long. CDR1 and CDR2 (germline): MNHNY, SVGAGI (reference sequence). This CDR3 is CASSPTRYTEAFF. The CDR3 nucleotides read TGTGCCAGCAGTCCAACACGTTACACTGAAGCTTTCTTT.

The rearrangement links TRBV6-5 to TRBJ1-6; D not resolved. V lost 0 bases and J lost 2, with 8 bases in between. Germline V lookup: CDR1 MNHEY, CDR2 SVGAGI. The length of the CDR3 is 16 residues. CDR3 DNA: TGTGCCAGCAGTTACTCAGCGGCTACCTATAATTCACCCCTCCACTTT. It encodes CASSYSAATYNSPLHF.

This sequence joins TRBV10-1 and TRBJ2-5; 8 bases are a match to TRBD2. With 0 bases clipped from V and 2 bases from J, the junction kept 5 bases outside the gene matches. The germline gives CDR1 WNHNN, CDR2 SYGVQD (reference sequence). This CDR3 comprises 16 residues. The DNA for the CDR3 is TGCGCCAGCAGTGAGTCAAGCGGGAGAGGGCAAGAGACCCAGTACTTC. Encoded protein: CASSESSGRGQETQYF.

The chain links TRBV27 to TRBJ2-1, with D maybe TRBD2 (6 bases). Germline V gives CDR1 MNHEY, CDR2 SMNVEV (reference sequence). V was pared by 3 bases and J by 5 bases, with 17 bases between. The CDR3 spans 16 residues. The CDR3 DNA reads TGTGCCAGCAGTTTTACCCCCGGGACTGCCAACAATGAGCAGTTCTTC. It encodes CASSFTPGTANNEQFF.

J is TRBJ1-4 and V is TRBV6-5; tentatively, D is TRBD1 (5 bases). Germline CDR1 reads MNHEY; CDR2 reads SVGAGI. V lost 5 bases to trimming and J lost 4 bases, with 8 bases between them. There are 13 residues in the CDR3. The CDR3: CASSDRYNEKLFF. The CDR3, as DNA: TGTGCCAGCAGTGACAGATATAATGAAAAACTGTTTTTT.

This clone was seen a single time. This rearrangement joins TRBV5-6 to TRBJ1-3; a possible D gene is TRBD1 (5 bases). This CDR3 region has 14 residues. Between the trimmed V and J ends, which lost 1 base and 3 bases, there was a span of 8 bases. Germline CDR1 is SGHDT and CDR2 is YYEEEE. Written as DNA, the CDR3 is TGTGCCAGCAGCTTGTCGGGGGTTGGAAACACCATATATTTT. Residues: CASSLSGVGNTIYF.

The rearrangement links TRBV30 to TRBJ2-7, with 8 bases matching TRBD1. The CDR3 runs to 15 residues. Per the germline V gene, CDR1 is GTSNPN and CDR2 is SVGIG (reference sequence). The junction had 11 bases not matched to a gene; V was cut back by 0 bases and J by 7 bases. CDR3 region: CAWSVWTGTVGEQYF. The CDR3 DNA reads as TGTGCCTGGAGTGTTTGGACAGGGACCGTGGGGGAGCAGTACTTC.

The rearrangement joins TRBV2 to TRBJ1-2; TRBD1 matches at 10 bases. V dropped 7 bases and J dropped 7; count of bases not matched to a gene: 12. Germline CDR1 and CDR2: SNHLY and FYNNEI. This CDR3 has 15 amino acids. CDR3 protein: CASTAVGQGLSGYTF. Here the CDR3 DNA reads TGTGCCAGCACAGCGGTGGGACAGGGGTTGAGTGGCTACACCTTC.

For the CDR3, the DNA is TGTGCCAGCAGCGTAGCTCAGGGGGCGAATGGCTACACCTTC. Translated: CASSVAQGANGYTF. The chain carries TRBV9 and TRBJ1-2; 8 bases are a match to TRBD1. The germline CDR1 and CDR2 sequences are SGDLS and YYNGEE. The CDR3 runs to 14 residues. V shed 0 bases and J 6 bases; nucleotides not matched to a gene: 4.

This clone came up a few times. The V call is TRBV6-1, the J call TRBJ1-4, with TRBD1 as a possible D gene (6 bases). The CDR3 has 15 amino acids. Germline CDR1 and CDR2: MNHNS and SASEGT. V shed 6 bases and J shed 0 bases, with 11 bases lying between them. The CDR3 sequence is CASSARTATNEKLFF. DNA of the CDR3: TGTGCCAGCAGCGCCCGGACAGCAACTAATGAAAAACTGTTTTTT.